This T cell receptor beta chain was recovered during a study of blood T cell repertoires in COVID-19. Study background: The study drew acute and convalescent COVID-19 samples from the United States, Italy and Spain. In each case, the material was cDNA or gDNA derived from T cells, B-cell-depleted T cells, or PBMCs.

The V segment lost 4 bases and the J segment 5 bases; nucleotides outside the gene matches: 11. The CDR3 covers 15 residues. CDR1 MNHEY and CDR2 SVGEGT come from the germline V gene. In the original analysis: Amplification of reference gene primers provided the estimated nucleated cell counts. The repertoire was sequenced with immunoSEQ multiplex PCR; TCRdb's copy has only in-frame clones and lacks some. The DNA was the basis for D and trimming; V, J and clone size are from that table. The sample consists of approximately 190,000 clones, roughly 80% of them appearing once. The chain is built from TRBV6-2 or TRBV6-3 and TRBJ2-7; TRBD1 matches 7 bases. The sequenced sample consisted of peripheral blood. The clonotype originates from a man aged 30 to 39 with active or convalescent COVID-19. CDR3 coding DNA: TGTGCCAGCAGTTCTATTACAGGGGAAGTGGACGAGCAGTACTTC. Its translation: CASSSITGEVDEQYF.